This T cell receptor beta chain was recorded in a study of blood T cell repertoires in COVID-19. Overall study context: Acute and convalescent COVID-19 specimens originated in the United States, Italy and Spain. In each case, the material was cDNA or gDNA derived from T cells, B-cell-depleted T cells, or PBMCs.

There are 18 residues in the CDR3. CDR1 and CDR2 from the germline V gene are SGHKS and YYEKEE (reference sequence). Trimming at V came to 5 bases and at J to 0 bases, leaving 14 bases not matched to a gene. Original handling: Amplification from reference gene primers served as the basis for estimated nucleated cell counts. Sequencing was performed with immunoSEQ multiplex PCR; in TCRdb, only in-frame clones are kept and a portion is missing. V, J and clone size are taken as reported in that table, and D and trimming were inferred from the DNA itself. The sample lists 70,000 to 90,000 clones, around nine tenths occurring once.

The sequence was obtained from a man older than 75 with active or convalescent COVID-19. Sequences were obtained from peripheral blood. The chain uses TRBV5-5 and TRBJ1-5, with TRBD1 identical over 7 bases. In DNA form, the CDR3 reads TGTGCCAGCAGGAGGACACCAGGAGGGGGCAATAGCAATCAGCCCCAGCATTTT. Translation: CASRRTPGGGNSNQPQHF.